This is a list of T cell receptor beta chains from one sample in a study of shared clonotypes between healthy human individuals. Sequenced by immunoSEQ multiplex PCR; TCRdb stores in-frame clones only, minus some. The data contain over a million clones, 95% to 97% of them singletons. Material for sequencing was naive CD4+ T cells sorted from blood. The receptors were gathered from a man aged 30-40 years in good health. Each CDR3 is given with its conserved first and last residue. D genes are given only for firm matches. For some rows the clone size is stated as once, few or many, or as a class when expanded; others skip it.

V gene,D gene,J gene,clone size,CDR3 DNA,CDR3 protein
TRBV29-1,TRBD1,TRBJ2-1,.,TGCAGCGACCGGCCCGGAGGACAGGTAAGCTCCTACAATGAGCAGTTCTTC,CSDRPGGQVSSYNEQFF
TRBV18,.,TRBJ2-3,.,TGTGCCAGCTCCGGGACGGCCAGCACAGATACGCAGTATTTT,CASSGTASTDTQYF
TRBV5-6,.,TRBJ2-7,.,TGTGCCAGCAGCTCATTTGTCAGGGGTTTTGACGAGCAGTACTTC,CASSSFVRGFDEQYF
TRBV5-3,.,TRBJ2-7,.,TGTGCCAGAAGCCCCGGGACAGAACCTGGGGAGGGAGACACCTCCTCCACAAGCTACGAGCAGTACTTC,CARSPGTEPGEGDTSSTSYEQYF
TRBV15,.,TRBJ1-1,.,TGTGCCACCAGCAGAGCTGAGACCAGGGGCACTGAAGCTTTCTTT,CATSRAETRGTEAFF
TRBV9,.,TRBJ2-3,.,TGTGCCAGCAGCGTAGGTCTAGCCAACACAGATACGCAGTATTTT,CASSVGLANTDTQYF
TRBV18,.,TRBJ2-1,.,TGTGCCAGCTCACCAAGGGAATACAATGAGCAGTTCTTC,CASSPREYNEQFF
TRBV2,TRBD1,TRBJ2-1,.,TGTGCCAGCAGTAGGGACAGGGGACGTCGGTCCTACAATGAGCAGTTCTTC,CASSRDRGRRSYNEQFF
TRBV11-2,TRBD1,TRBJ1-4,.,TGTGCCAGCAGCTTACAGCGTAGGGGGCCAAGAATAAATGAAAAACTGTTTTTT,CASSLQRRGPRINEKLFF
TRBV5-3,TRBD2,TRBJ2-1,.,TGTGCCAGAAGCAGGGAGGGACTAGCGGGAGGCCGGGAGAGTAATGAGCAGTTCTTC,CARSREGLAGGRESNEQFF
TRBV5-5,.,TRBJ2-2,.,TGTGCCAGCACACTGACCACGATTAAAGGGCTGGCCGGGGAGCTGTTTTTT,CASTLTTIKGLAGELFF
TRBV20-1,.,TRBJ2-7,.,TGCAGTGCCATACAGGGTAACGAGCAGTACTTC,CSAIQGNEQYF
TRBV6-1,TRBD2,TRBJ2-5,.,TGTGCCAGCAGTAGCGGGATGGAGGGGACCCAGTACTTC,CASSSGMEGTQYF
TRBV15,.,TRBJ2-1,once,TGTGCCACCAGCAGGGGGGAGTACAATGAGCAGTTCTTC,CATSRGEYNEQFF
TRBV7-8,TRBD1,TRBJ2-7,.,TGTGCCAGCAGTACCCCTCCCCGACAGGGAACCTACGAGCAGTACTTC,CASSTPPRQGTYEQYF
TRBV18,.,TRBJ1-1,.,TGTGCCAGCTCACCAGGCGGGCCAGTGAACACTGAAGCTTTCTTT,CASSPGGPVNTEAFF
TRBV12-5,TRBD1,TRBJ1-2,.,TGTGCTAGTGGTTTGGGTGACAGGGTCCGTGCGTTCGACTATGGCTACACCTTC,CASGLGDRVRAFDYGYTF
TRBV18,.,TRBJ2-1,.,TGTGCCAGCTCACCAGGGTCCCTACCCGGCCACTACAATGAGCAGTTCTTC,CASSPGSLPGHYNEQFF
TRBV6-1,.,TRBJ2-2,.,TGTGCCAGCAGGGGCCAGTGGTCGGCCGGGGAGCTGTTTTTT,CASRGQWSAGELFF
TRBV10-3,TRBD1,TRBJ1-1,.,TGTGCCACCACCGAGAGGCAGGGGGTCGTCCGGGGCACTGAAGCTTTCTTT,CATTERQGVVRGTEAFF
TRBV5-1,.,TRBJ2-3,.,TGCGCCAGCAGTCCTGAGGGCACAGATACGCAGTATTTT,CASSPEGTDTQYF
TRBV5-1,.,TRBJ2-7,.,TGCGCCAGCAGCTTGGGGCAGGCAAGCTCCTACGAGCAGTACTTC,CASSLGQASSYEQYF
TRBV6-6,.,TRBJ2-7,.,TGTGCCAGCAGTTACTCGAGACAGATCTACGAGCAGTACTTC,CASSYSRQIYEQYF
TRBV11-2,TRBD2,TRBJ2-1,.,TGTGCCAGCAGCCCAAAGGTTGGACTAGCGGGCTTCTACAATGAGCAGTTCTTC,CASSPKVGLAGFYNEQFF
TRBV9,TRBD1,TRBJ1-3,.,TGTGCCAGCAGCACACAGGGGGCGTCTGGAAACACCATATATTTT,CASSTQGASGNTIYF
TRBV9,TRBD2,TRBJ2-5,once,TGTGCCAGCAGCGTAGCGTTGGGTAGCGGGAGCCAAGAGACCCAGTACTTC,CASSVALGSGSQETQYF
TRBV27,TRBD2,TRBJ2-5,.,TGTGCCAGCAGTTTAATAACTAGCGGGAGGGAGGTGACCCAGTACTTC,CASSLITSGREVTQYF
TRBV2,TRBD2,TRBJ2-3,.,TGTGCCAGCAGTGGGACTAGCGGCACAGATACGCAGTATTTT,CASSGTSGTDTQYF
TRBV7-9,TRBD1,TRBJ1-1,.,TGTGCCAGCAGCTATTCAGGGGGTAGGGCTGAAGCTTTCTTT,CASSYSGGRAEAFF
TRBV5-1,TRBD1,TRBJ1-2,.,TGCGCCAGCAGCACCGGACAGGGAGCTTCCTACACCTTC,CASSTGQGASYTF
TRBV27,.,TRBJ2-7,.,TGTGCCAGCAGTTTATCCCTGTCCGGGATCCAATCCTACGAGCAGTACTTC,CASSLSLSGIQSYEQYF
TRBV28,TRBD1,TRBJ2-2,.,TGTGCCACTAGGACAGGGCAAATCCCGAACACCGGGGAGCTGTTTTTT,CATRTGQIPNTGELFF
TRBV5-1,TRBD2,TRBJ2-1,.,TGCGCCAGCAGCTTGGTTCCCCGGACTAGCGGGGGCAATGAGCAGTTCTTC,CASSLVPRTSGGNEQFF